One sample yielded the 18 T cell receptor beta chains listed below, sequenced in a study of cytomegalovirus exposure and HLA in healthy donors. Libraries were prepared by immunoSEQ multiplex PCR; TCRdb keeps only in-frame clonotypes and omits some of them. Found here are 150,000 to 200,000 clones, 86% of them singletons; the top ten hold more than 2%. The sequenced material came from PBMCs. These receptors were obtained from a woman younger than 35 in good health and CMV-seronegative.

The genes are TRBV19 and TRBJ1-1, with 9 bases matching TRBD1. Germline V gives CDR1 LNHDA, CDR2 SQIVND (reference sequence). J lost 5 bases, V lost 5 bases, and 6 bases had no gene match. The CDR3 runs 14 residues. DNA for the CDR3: TGTGCCAGTAGTGGTGACAGGGGGTCGACTGAAGCTTTCTTT. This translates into CASSGDRGSTEAFF.

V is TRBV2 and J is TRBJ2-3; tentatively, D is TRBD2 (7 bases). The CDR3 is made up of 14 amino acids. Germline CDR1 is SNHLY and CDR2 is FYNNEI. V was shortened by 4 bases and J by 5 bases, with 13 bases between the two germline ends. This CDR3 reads CASSGGGSLDTQYF. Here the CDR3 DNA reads TGTGCCAGCAGTGGCGGGGGCTCGTTAGATACGCAGTATTTT.

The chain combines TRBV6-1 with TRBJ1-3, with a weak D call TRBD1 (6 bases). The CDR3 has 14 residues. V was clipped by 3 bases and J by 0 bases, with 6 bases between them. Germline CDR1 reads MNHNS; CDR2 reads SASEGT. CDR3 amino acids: CASSEGASGNTIYF. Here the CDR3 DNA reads TGTGCCAGCAGTGAGGGGGCCTCTGGAAACACCATATATTTT.

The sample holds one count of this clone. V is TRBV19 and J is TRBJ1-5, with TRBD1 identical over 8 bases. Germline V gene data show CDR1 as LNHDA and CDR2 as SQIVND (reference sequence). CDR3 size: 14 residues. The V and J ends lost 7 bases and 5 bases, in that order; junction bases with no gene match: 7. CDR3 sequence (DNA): TGTGCCAGTAATAACAGGGGGTCCCATCAGCCCCAGCATTTT. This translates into CASNNRGSHQPQHF.

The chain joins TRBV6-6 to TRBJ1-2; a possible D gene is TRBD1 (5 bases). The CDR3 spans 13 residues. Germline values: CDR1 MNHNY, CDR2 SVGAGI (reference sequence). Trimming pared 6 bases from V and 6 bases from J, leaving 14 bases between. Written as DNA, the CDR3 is TGTGCCAGCAGAGGGACTTCCATAGATGGCTACACCTTC. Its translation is CASRGTSIDGYTF.

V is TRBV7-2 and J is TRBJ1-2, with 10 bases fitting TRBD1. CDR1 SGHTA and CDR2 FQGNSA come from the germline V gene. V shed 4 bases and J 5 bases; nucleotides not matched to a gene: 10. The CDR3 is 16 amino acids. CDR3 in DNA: TGTGCCAGCAGCTCTACCCTGTGGGACAGGGGTTATGGCTACACCTTC. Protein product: CASSSTLWDRGYGYTF.

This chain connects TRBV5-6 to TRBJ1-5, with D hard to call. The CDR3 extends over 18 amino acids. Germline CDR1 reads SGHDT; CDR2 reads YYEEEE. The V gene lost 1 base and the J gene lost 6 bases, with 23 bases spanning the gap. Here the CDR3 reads CASSLSVGPSHNGQPQHF. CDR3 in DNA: TGTGCCAGCAGCTTGTCCGTTGGGCCTTCCCACAATGGTCAGCCCCAGCATTTT.

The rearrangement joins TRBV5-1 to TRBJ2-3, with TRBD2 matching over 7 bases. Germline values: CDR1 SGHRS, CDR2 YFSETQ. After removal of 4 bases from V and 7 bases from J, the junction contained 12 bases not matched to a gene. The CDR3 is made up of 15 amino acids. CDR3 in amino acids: CASSLSGNEENTQYF. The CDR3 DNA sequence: TGCGCCAGCAGCCTCAGCGGGAATGAGGAGAATACGCAGTATTTT.

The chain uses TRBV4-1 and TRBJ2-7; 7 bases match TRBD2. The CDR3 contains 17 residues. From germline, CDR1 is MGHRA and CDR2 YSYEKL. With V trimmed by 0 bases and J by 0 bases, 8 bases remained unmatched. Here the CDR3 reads CASSQDRGRGISYEQYF. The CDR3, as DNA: TGCGCCAGCAGCCAAGATCGCGGGCGGGGGATCTCCTACGAGCAGTACTTC.

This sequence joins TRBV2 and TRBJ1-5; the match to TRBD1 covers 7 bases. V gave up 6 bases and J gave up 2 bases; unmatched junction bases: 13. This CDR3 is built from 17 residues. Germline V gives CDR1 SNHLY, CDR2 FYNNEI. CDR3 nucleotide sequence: TGTGCCAGCAGGGGGGGACAGAACCCCTGGGGCAATCAGCCCCAGCATTTT. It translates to CASRGGQNPWGNQPQHF.

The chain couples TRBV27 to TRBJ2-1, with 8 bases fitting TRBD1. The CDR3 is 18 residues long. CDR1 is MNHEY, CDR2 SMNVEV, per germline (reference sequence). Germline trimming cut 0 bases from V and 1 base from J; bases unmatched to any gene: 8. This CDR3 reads CASSLSPVGQGSYNEQFF. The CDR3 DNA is TGTGCCAGCAGTTTATCCCCCGTCGGACAGGGTTCCTACAATGAGCAGTTCTTC.

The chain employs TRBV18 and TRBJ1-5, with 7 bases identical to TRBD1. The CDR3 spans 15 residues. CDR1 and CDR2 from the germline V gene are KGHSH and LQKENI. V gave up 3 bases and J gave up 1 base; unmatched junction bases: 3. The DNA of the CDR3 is TGTGCCAGCTCACCTACGGGACAGAGCAATCAGCCCCAGCATTTT. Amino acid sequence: CASSPTGQSNQPQHF. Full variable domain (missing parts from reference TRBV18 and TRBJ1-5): NAGVMQNPRHLVRRRGQEARLRCSPMKGHSHVYWYRQLPEEGLKFMVYLQKENIIDESGMPKERFSAEFPKEGPSILRIQQVVRGDSAAYFCASSPTGQSNQPQHFGDGTRLSIL.

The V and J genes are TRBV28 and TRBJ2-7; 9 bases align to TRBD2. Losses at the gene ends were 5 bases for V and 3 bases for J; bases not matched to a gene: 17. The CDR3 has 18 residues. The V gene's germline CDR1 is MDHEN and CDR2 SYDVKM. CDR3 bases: TGTGCCAGCAGTGGGTCCGGCGGGGGGGCAGGGAACTTCTACGAGCAGTACTTC. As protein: CASSGSGGGAGNFYEQYF. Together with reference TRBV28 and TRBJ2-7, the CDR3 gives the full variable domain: DVKVTQSSRYLVKRTGEKVFLECVQDMDHENMFWYRQDPGLGLRLIYFSYDVKMKEKGDIPEGYSVSREKKERFSLILESASTNQTSMYLCASSGSGGGAGNFYEQYFGPGTRLTVT.

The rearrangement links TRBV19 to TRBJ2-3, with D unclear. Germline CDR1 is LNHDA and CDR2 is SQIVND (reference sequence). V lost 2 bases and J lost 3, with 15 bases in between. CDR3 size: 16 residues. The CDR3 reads CASSISAVPLTDTQYF. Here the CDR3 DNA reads TGTGCCAGTAGTATAAGTGCAGTACCTCTGACAGATACGCAGTATTTT.

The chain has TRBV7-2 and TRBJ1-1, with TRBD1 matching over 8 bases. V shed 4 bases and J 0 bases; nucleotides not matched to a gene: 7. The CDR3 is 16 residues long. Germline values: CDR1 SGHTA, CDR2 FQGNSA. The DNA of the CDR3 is TGTGCCAGCAGCTCTCCGGACAGGGAGCTGAACACTGAAGCTTTCTTT. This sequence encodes CASSSPDRELNTEAFF.

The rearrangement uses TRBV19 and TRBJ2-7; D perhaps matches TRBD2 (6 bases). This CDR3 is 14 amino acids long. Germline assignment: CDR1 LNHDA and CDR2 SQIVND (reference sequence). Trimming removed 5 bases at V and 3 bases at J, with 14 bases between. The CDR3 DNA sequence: TGTGCCAGTAGTCCGGGACTGCGGGGCTACGAGCAGTACTTC. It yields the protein CASSPGLRGYEQYF.

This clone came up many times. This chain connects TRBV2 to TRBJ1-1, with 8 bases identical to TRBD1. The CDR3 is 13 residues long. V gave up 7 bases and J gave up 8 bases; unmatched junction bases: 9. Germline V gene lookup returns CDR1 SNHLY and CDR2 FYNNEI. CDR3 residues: CASTIQGQGEAFF. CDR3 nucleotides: TGTGCCAGCACCATACAAGGACAGGGAGAAGCTTTCTTT.

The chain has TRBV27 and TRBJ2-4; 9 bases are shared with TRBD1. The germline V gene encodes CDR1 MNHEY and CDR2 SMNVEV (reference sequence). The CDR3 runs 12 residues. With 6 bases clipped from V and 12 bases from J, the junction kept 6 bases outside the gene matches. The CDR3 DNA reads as TGTGCCAGCAGAGGGACAGGGCCTTCTCAGTACTTC. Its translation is CASRGTGPSQYF.